This entry lists 6 T cell receptor beta chains sequenced from one sample in a study of blood T cells in healthy people across ages. It was with a sample-barcoded 5' primer and a J-beta primer mix that a second PCR of roughly 7 to 12 cycles was run. TCRdb redid the calling of the 5' RACE reads with MiXCR, one entry per CDR3 protein. The sample carries about 1.8 million distinct CDR3 sequences, approximately 50% recorded once. Sequenced material: blood. The receptors derive from a woman between 35 and 50 years old in good health.

The chain joins TRBV20-1 to TRBJ2-7; 12 nucleotides align to TRBD2. The end of the DNA fits TRBJ2-5 better, so the J call may be wrong. This CDR3 spans 16 amino acids. Germline V lookup: CDR1 DFQATT, CDR2 SNEGSKA (reference sequence). This CDR3 reads CSARGLAGAPGETQYF. CDR3 nucleotides: TGCAGTGCTAGAGGACTAGCGGGGGCCCCTGGTGAGACCCAGTACTTC.

This clonotype was detected only a few times. CDR3 amino acids: CASEEYNEQFF. DNA of the CDR3: TGTGCCAGCGAGGAGTACAATGAGCAGTTCTTC. The chain recombines TRBV28 with TRBJ2-1; no firm D call. There are 11 residues in the CDR3. V shed 8 bases and J shed 4 bases, with 6 bases lying between them. From germline, CDR1 is MDHEN and CDR2 SYDVKM.

The chain recombines TRBV7-3 with TRBJ2-5, with a tentative D call TRBD1 (6 bases). Deletions cut 5 bases from V and 4 bases from J, with 29 bases between. Germline V gene data show CDR1 as SGHTA and CDR2 as FQGTGA. There are 19 residues in the CDR3. The CDR3 DNA follows: TGTGCCAGCAGCCGGGCAAGCCTCAGGGGTCGATTTTTAGGAGAGACCCAGTACTTC. Protein: CASSRASLRGRFLGETQYF. Complete variable domain (other parts from reference TRBV7-3 and TRBJ2-5): GAGVSQTPSNKVTEKGKYVELRCDPISGHTALYWYRQSLGQGPEFLIYFQGTGAADDSGLPNDRFFAVRPEGSVSTLKIQRTERGDSAVYLCASSRASLRGRFLGETQYFGPGTRLLVL.

The CDR3, as DNA: TGTGCCAGCAGCCACGCTGAGGGGTACAATGAGCAGTTCTTC. Its translation: CASSHAEGYNEQFF. The rearrangement joins TRBV14 to TRBJ2-1; tentatively, D is TRBD1 or TRBD2 (5 bases each). V was clipped by 3 bases and J by 4 bases, with 10 bases between them. There are 14 residues in the CDR3. Germline V gene data show CDR1 as SGHDN and CDR2 as FVKESK.

This clonotype turned up a few times. The CDR3 is CASRTTGLHSQFF. CDR3 in DNA: TGTGCCAGCCGAACTACAGGCCTCCACTCGCAGTTCTTC. V and J are TRBV25-1 and TRBJ2-1, with D perhaps TRBD1 (5 bases). The V gene lost 8 bases and the J gene lost 12 bases, with 20 bases spanning the gap. The germline CDR1 and CDR2 sequences are MGHDK and SYGVNS. The CDR3 covers 13 residues.

The chain couples TRBV18 to TRBJ2-1; maybe TRBD2 (5 bases). The CDR3 is made up of 13 amino acids. Trimming cost V 2 bases and J 9 bases, with 11 bases left between them. CDR1 is KGHSH and CDR2 is LQKENI in the germline V gene. CDR3 sequence reads: CASSPSLEGEQFF. The CDR3 bases are TGTGCCAGCTCACCATCACTAGAAGGTGAGCAGTTCTTC.